One sample yielded the 19 T cell receptor beta chains listed below, sequenced in a study of graft-versus-host responses after intestinal transplantation (dated by TCRdb to the early 2020s). Their specific antigens are unknown. Libraries were prepared through the immunoSEQ multiplex PCR assay. This is the immuneACCESS table as TCRdb keeps it, with only in-frame sequences that have V and J called. A part of the clones is gone; compared with another copy, unresolved V genes explain less than half, and the rest is unexplained. The sample table contains over 100,000 clones; only one count was recorded for roughly 92% of them. The ten largest clones take up 0.23% of the sample. In light of the paper, this sample's time point label describes: cells obtained before transplantation from donor or recipient. Specimen: unstimulated CD4+ T cells sorted from spleen or lymph node cells, collected before transplant. The source is a human donor who was the organ donor for an intestinal transplant.

The chain joins TRBV7-3 to TRBJ2-7; tentative D call: TRBD2 (5 bases). This CDR3 is 13 amino acids long. V was shortened by 5 bases and J by 4 bases, with 12 bases between the two germline ends. Looked up from germline, CDR1 is SGHTA and CDR2 is FQGTGA. CDR3 nucleotide sequence: TGTGCCAGCAGCCCCGCGCCGGGATACGAGCAGTACTTC. Its protein product is CASSPAPGYEQYF.

The rearrangement links TRBV6-6 to TRBJ1-1; 8 nucleotides match TRBD1. With 8 bases clipped from V and 4 bases from J, the junction kept 6 bases outside the gene matches. This CDR3 is 13 amino acids long. Germline V gives CDR1 MNHNY, CDR2 SVGAGI (reference sequence). CDR3 sequence: CASGDRGGTEAFF. The CDR3 coding sequence is TGTGCCAGCGGCGACAGGGGAGGCACTGAAGCTTTCTTT.

The chain joins TRBV10-3 to TRBJ2-5; TRBD2 aligns across 7 bases. V was clipped by 4 bases and J by 9 bases; unmatched bases: 2. Germline CDR1 is ENHRY and CDR2 is SYGVKD. The CDR3 has 11 amino acids. Here the CDR3 reads CAISGGGAQYF. For the CDR3, the DNA is TGTGCCATCAGTGGGGGGGGAGCCCAGTACTTC.

In its sample, this clone was seen a few times. The rearrangement links TRBV6-1 to TRBJ1-2, with 9 nucleotides matching TRBD1. J lost 8 bases, V lost 8 bases, and 12 bases had no gene match. CDR1 and CDR2 from the germline V gene are MNHNS and SASEGT. The CDR3 covers 14 residues. The CDR3 DNA reads as TGTGCCAGCGTTGACAGGGGGGGAGCTGGGGGCTACACCTTC. This gives the protein CASVDRGGAGGYTF.

This clone has a single count. DNA of the CDR3: TGCGCCAGCAGCCAAGGGCCGGGGAGCGGCTATGGCTACACCTTC. It yields the protein CASSQGPGSGYGYTF. This chain joins TRBV4-1 and TRBJ1-2; no definite D call. The CDR3 contains 15 residues. V was clipped by 1 base and J by 4 bases, with 13 bases between them. The germline V gene has CDR1 MGHRA and CDR2 YSYEKL.

The chain uses TRBV20-1 and TRBJ1-3; D remains unclear. Trimming cost V 3 bases and J 3 bases, with 3 bases left between them. This CDR3 spans 11 amino acids. Germline CDR1 and CDR2: DFQATT and SNEGSKA (reference sequence). The CDR3 DNA is TGCAGTGCTAGGAGTGGAAACACCATATATTTT. Protein sequence: CSARSGNTIYF.

The chain joins TRBV6-4 to TRBJ2-3; TRBD2 aligns across 9 bases. Germline CDR1 is MRHNA and CDR2 is SNTAGT. The CDR3 is made up of 17 amino acids. V shed 2 bases and J 4 bases; nucleotides not matched to a gene: 10. The chain's CDR3 is CASSDTVSGSFPDTQYF. The CDR3 DNA sequence: TGTGCCAGCAGTGACACGGTTAGCGGGAGTTTCCCAGATACGCAGTATTTT.

V and J are TRBV6-6 and TRBJ1-4; the D gene is possibly TRBD1 (5 bases). The CDR3 extends over 13 amino acids. Germline V gene lookup returns CDR1 MNHNY and CDR2 SVGAGI (reference sequence). Trimming stripped 6 bases from V and 4 bases from J, with 9 bases between. CDR3 coding DNA: TGTGCCAGCAGGGGACTCCTTAATGAAAAACTGTTTTTT. Translated, it gives CASRGLLNEKLFF.

J is TRBJ2-1 and V is TRBV10-1; 10 nucleotides match TRBD2. This CDR3 comprises 16 residues. Losses at the gene ends were 0 bases for V and 6 bases for J; bases not matched to a gene: 5. The germline CDR1 and CDR2 sequences are WNHNN and SYGVQD (reference sequence). CDR3 DNA sequence: TGCGCCAGCAGTGAGTCAAGGACTAGCGGTCCCAATGAGCAGTTCTTC. Translating it yields CASSESRTSGPNEQFF.

The chain uses TRBV28 and TRBJ1-1, with 8 bases matching TRBD1. The CDR3 length is 14 residues. The V gene's germline CDR1 is MDHEN and CDR2 SYDVKM. J was trimmed by 6 bases and V by 7 bases; bases with no gene match: 10. As DNA, the CDR3 is TGTGCCAGCACCAAGGACAGGGTAGGGGCTGAAGCTTTCTTT. Residues: CASTKDRVGAEAFF.

The chain carries TRBV28 and TRBJ2-7; 9 bases fit TRBD1. The germline V gene has CDR1 MDHEN and CDR2 SYDVKM. The CDR3 spans 12 residues. The V gene end was trimmed by 7 bases and the J gene end by 6 bases; junction bases not matched to a gene: 4. The CDR3 nucleotides read TGTGCCAGCACCGGGACAGGGCTCGAGCAGTACTTC. Translating it yields CASTGTGLEQYF.

The rearrangement links TRBV19 to TRBJ1-1; D may be TRBD1 (5 bases). The germline V gene has CDR1 LNHDA and CDR2 SQIVND (reference sequence). Deletions cut 3 bases from V and 2 bases from J, with 7 bases between. The CDR3 loop spans 13 amino acids. In DNA form, the CDR3 reads TGTGCCAGTAGTATGACAGAAAACACTGAAGCTTTCTTT. Translating it yields CASSMTENTEAFF.

The chain employs TRBV30 and TRBJ2-7, with D possibly being TRBD2 (6 bases). The CDR3 consists of 13 residues. V was shortened by 0 bases and J by 7 bases, with 13 bases between the two germline ends. Germline loops: CDR1 GTSNPN, CDR2 SVGIG (reference sequence). The CDR3 DNA is TGTGCCTGGAGTGTACTTAGTGGGAGGGAGCAGTACTTC. As protein: CAWSVLSGREQYF. Full variable domain (missing parts from reference TRBV30 and TRBJ2-7): SQTIHQWPATLVQPVGSPLSLECTVEGTSNPNLYWYRQAAGRGLQLLFYSVGIGQISSEVPQNLSASRPQDRQFILSSKKLLLSDSGFYLCAWSVLSGREQYFGPGTRLTVT.

J is TRBJ2-5 and V is TRBV7-6; 7 nucleotides agree with TRBD1. This CDR3 has 16 amino acids. Germline V CDR1 and CDR2: SGHVS, FNYEAQ. Trimming removed 5 bases from V and 2 bases from J; junction bases left unmatched: 11. CDR3: CASSRLGTEQQETQYF. The CDR3 nucleotides are TGTGCCAGCAGCCGGCTCGGGACAGAACAGCAAGAGACCCAGTACTTC.

The V gene is TRBV6-6, the J gene TRBJ2-3, with TRBD1 matching over 8 bases. Germline loops: CDR1 MNHNY, CDR2 SVGAGI (reference sequence). This CDR3 is built from 15 residues. J was trimmed by 3 bases and V by 6 bases; bases with no gene match: 8. CDR3 sequence: CASSRLDRVTDTQYF. CDR3 DNA sequence: TGTGCCAGCAGCCGTCTGGACAGGGTTACAGATACGCAGTATTTT.

V is TRBV6-5 and J is TRBJ2-7; D remains ambiguous. The germline V and J ends were trimmed by 5 bases and 1 base, with 12 bases remaining between them. Germline assignment: CDR1 MNHEY and CDR2 SVGAGI. The CDR3 has 14 amino acids. This CDR3 reads CASSEVPGSYEQYF. CDR3 in DNA: TGTGCCAGCAGTGAAGTACCGGGTTCCTACGAGCAGTACTTC.

The gene calls are TRBV5-4 and TRBJ1-2, with TRBD1 identical over 12 bases. The CDR3 consists of 16 residues. Germline loops: CDR1 SGHNT, CDR2 YYREEE (reference sequence). The junction had 9 bases not matched to a gene; V was cut back by 4 bases and J by 5 bases. The CDR3 is CASSPGGTGGWYGYTF. The CDR3 bases are TGTGCCAGCAGCCCTGGGGGGACAGGGGGCTGGTATGGCTACACCTTC.

The rearrangement uses TRBV6-1 and TRBJ1-5, with unresolved D. The CDR3 length is 13 residues. The V end was cut by 5 bases, the J end by 5 bases, with 10 bases between. In germline, CDR1 is MNHNS, CDR2 SASEGT. As DNA, the CDR3 is TGTGCCAGCAGTTTAAGTCAGGATCAGCCCCAGCATTTT. Translating it yields CASSLSQDQPQHF.

The chain is built from TRBV5-6 and TRBJ2-3, with D uncertain. Between the trimmed V and J ends, which lost 3 bases and 5 bases, there was a span of 10 bases. CDR3 length: 13 residues. CDR1 and CDR2 from the germline V gene are SGHDT and YYEEEE. CDR3: CASSSQKVDTQYF. As DNA, the CDR3 is TGTGCCAGCAGCTCACAGAAGGTAGATACGCAGTATTTT. The full variable domain, rest sourced from reference TRBV5-6 and TRBJ2-3, is DAGVTQSPTHLIKTRGQQVTLRCSPKSGHDTVSWYQQALGQGPQFIFQYYEEEERQRGNFPDRFSGHQFPNYSSELNVNALLLGDSALYLCASSSQKVDTQYFGPGTRLTVL.